This T cell receptor beta chain emerged from a study of vaccination effects on CD4 cells after COVID-19. As for this clone: What it binds is not known.

Here immunoSEQ multiplex PCR was the method, and the copy in TCRdb shows in-frame clones only, minus some. The sample lists tens of thousands of clones, about 83% seen once, with roughly 3.2% in the top ten. The length of the CDR3 is 11 residues. Trimming stripped 5 bases from V and 15 bases from J, with 11 bases between. Germline V gene sequence: CDR1 MNHEY, CDR2 SVGEGT. CD4+ T cell isolation took place after 10 days of culture. The specimen was CD4+ T cells from PBMCs cultured without peptide, collected before COVID-19 vaccination. The receptor's source is a human donor who received a COVID-19 vaccine. The chain employs TRBV6-2 or TRBV6-3 and TRBJ1-6; no clear D. The CDR3 DNA follows: TGTGCCAGCAGTCCAAACACGGGCCTCCACTTT. This sequence encodes CASSPNTGLHF.